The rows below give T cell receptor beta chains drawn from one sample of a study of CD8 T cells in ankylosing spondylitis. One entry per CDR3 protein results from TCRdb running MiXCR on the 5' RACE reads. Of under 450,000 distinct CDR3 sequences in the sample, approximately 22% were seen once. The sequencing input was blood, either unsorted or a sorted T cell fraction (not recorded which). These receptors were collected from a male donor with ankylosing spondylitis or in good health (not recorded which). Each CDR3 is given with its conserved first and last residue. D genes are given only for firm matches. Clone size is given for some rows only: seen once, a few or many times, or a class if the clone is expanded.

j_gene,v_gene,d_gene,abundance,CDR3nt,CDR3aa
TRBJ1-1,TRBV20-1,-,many,TGCAGTGCTAGAACGGAAGGGTGGCACACTGAAGCTTTCTTT,CSARTEGWHTEAFF
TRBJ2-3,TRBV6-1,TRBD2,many,TGTGCCAGCAGTGGACTAGCGGGGGCAGATACGCAGTATTTT,CASSGLAGADTQYF
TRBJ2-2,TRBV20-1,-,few,TGCAGTGCTAGAGATCTATACGGCCCCACCGGGGAGCTGTTTTTT,CSARDLYGPTGELFF
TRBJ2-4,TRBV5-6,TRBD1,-,TGTGCCAGCAGCATGTGGACAGGGGGCTTCTCCAAAAACATTCAGTACTTC,CASSMWTGGFSKNIQYF
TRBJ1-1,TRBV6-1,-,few,TGTGCCAGCAGGATTCCCGGTGGGAACACTGAAGCTTTCTTT,CASRIPGGNTEAFF
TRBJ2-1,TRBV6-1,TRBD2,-,TGTGCCAGCAGTCCGTTAGGGACTAGCGGGGGGGGCGATGAGCAGTTCTTC,CASSPLGTSGGGDEQFF
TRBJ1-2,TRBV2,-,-,TGTGCCAGCAGTGATATCTGGGCCCCCCACACCTTC,CASSDIWAPHTF
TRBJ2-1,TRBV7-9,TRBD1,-,TGTGCCAGCAGCTTGGGGGACAGGCCCCATGAGCAGTTCTTC,CASSLGDRPHEQFF
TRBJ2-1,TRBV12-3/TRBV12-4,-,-,TGTGCCAGCAGTTCTCTCACGGGACTCACCTACAATGAGCAGTTCTTC,CASSSLTGLTYNEQFF
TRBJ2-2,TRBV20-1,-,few,TGCAGTGCTAGAGATGCGGACCAACCGAACACCGGGGAGCTGTTTTTT,CSARDADQPNTGELFF
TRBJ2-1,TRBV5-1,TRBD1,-,TGCGCCAGCAGAGACAGGGGTTTGTCCAATGAGCAGTTCTTC,CASRDRGLSNEQFF
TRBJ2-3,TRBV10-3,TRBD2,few,TGTGCCATCAGTGGTGGACTAGCGGGGGCCGCGCCCACAGATACGCAGTATTTT,CAISGGLAGAAPTDTQYF
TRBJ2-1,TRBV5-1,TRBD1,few,TGCGCCAGCAGCCCGGACAGGGGAGGGAATGAGCAGTTCTTC,CASSPDRGGNEQFF
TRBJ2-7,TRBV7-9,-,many,TGTGCCAGCAGCTTAGGTCTGAACGAGCAGTACTTC,CASSLGLNEQYF
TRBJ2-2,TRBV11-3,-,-,TGTGCCAGCAGCGTAGGGGACGGCAGAAACACCGGGGAGCTGTTTTTT,CASSVGDGRNTGELFF
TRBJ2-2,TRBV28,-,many,TGTGCCAGCAGGAGAGATACGAACACCGGGGAGCTGTTTTTT,CASRRDTNTGELFF
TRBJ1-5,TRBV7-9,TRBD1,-,TGTGCCAGCAGCCCAACAGGGGCCAATCAGCCCCAGCATTTT,CASSPTGANQPQHF
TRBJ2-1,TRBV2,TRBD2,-,TGTGCCAGCAGGCCCTGGACTAGCGGGTGGGGTGAGCAGTTCTTC,CASRPWTSGWGEQFF
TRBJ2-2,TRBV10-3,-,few,TGTGCCATCAGTGGACAAAACACCGGGGAGCTGTTTTTT,CAISGQNTGELFF
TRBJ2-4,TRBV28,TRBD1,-,TGTGCCAGCAGTCTACAGGGGCGGAAAAACATTCAGTACTTC,CASSLQGRKNIQYF
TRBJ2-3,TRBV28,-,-,TGTGCCAGCAGTTTGGGCAGCTCGTATACGCAGTATTTT,CASSLGSSYTQYF
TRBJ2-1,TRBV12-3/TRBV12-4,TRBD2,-,TGTGCCAGCAGCCCGCTAGCGGTAAATGAGCAGTTCTTC,CASSPLAVNEQFF
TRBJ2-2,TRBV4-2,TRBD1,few,TGTGCCAGCAGCCGACAGCCGGGACAGGGATCCGGGGAGCTGTTTTTT,CASSRQPGQGSGELFF
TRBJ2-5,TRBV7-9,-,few,TGTGCCAGCAGCCGAACGAGGAGGCGGGAGACCCAGTACTTC,CASSRTRRRETQYF
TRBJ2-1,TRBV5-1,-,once,TGCGCCAGCAGCTTGCGCATCCTTCTAGCGGAGCAGTTCTTC,CASSLRILLAEQFF
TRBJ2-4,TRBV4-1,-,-,TGCGCCAGCAGCCAAGGTCGACAGGAGATAAACATTCAGTACTTC,CASSQGRQEINIQYF
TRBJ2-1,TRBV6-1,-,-,TGTGCCAGCAGTCCCGGGGGTCCCTCCTACAATGAGCAGTTCTTC,CASSPGGPSYNEQFF
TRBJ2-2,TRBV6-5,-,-,TGTGCCAGCAGTTACTGGTCCGGGTACACCGGGGAGCTGTTTTTT,CASSYWSGYTGELFF
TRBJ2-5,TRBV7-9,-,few,TGTGCCAGCAGCCCGCCTGTCAGGACAGAACAAGAGACCCAGTACTTC,CASSPPVRTEQETQYF
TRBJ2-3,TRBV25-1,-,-,TGTGCCAGCAGTGGCTCTTGGCAGTCATCAGATACGCAGTATTTT,CASSGSWQSSDTQYF
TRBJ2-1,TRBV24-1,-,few,TGTGCCACCAGTGATTTGGTGGGGGGCGAGCAGTTCTTC,CATSDLVGGEQFF
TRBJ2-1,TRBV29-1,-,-,TGCAGCGTTACCCCCCTAAGGGTAGCGGACAATGAGCAGTTCTTC,CSVTPLRVADNEQFF
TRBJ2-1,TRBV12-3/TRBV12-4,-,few,TGTGCCAGCAGCAGACCGGGACGATTCTACAATGAGCAGTTCTTC,CASSRPGRFYNEQFF
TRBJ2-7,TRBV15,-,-,TGTGCCACCAGCAGAGTTGGTTGGGAGCAGTACTTC,CATSRVGWEQYF
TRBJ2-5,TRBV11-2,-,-,TGTGCCAGCAGCTTAGAAGGCGAGGCTCCGGCCCAAGAGGCCCAGTACTTC,CASSLEGEAPAQEAQYF
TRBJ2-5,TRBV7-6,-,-,TGTGCCAGCAGTAAAAGGGGGTCCCAAGAGACCCAGTACTTC,CASSKRGSQETQYF